The next 16 T cell receptor beta chains were all read from a single sample in a study of blood T cell repertoires in COVID-19. Assay: immunoSEQ multiplex PCR; the TCRdb copy retains only in-frame clones and omits some. The sample lists 150,000 to 200,000 clones; 70% to 90% were seen once. Sequencing input: peripheral blood. The receptors derive from a young man with acute or convalescent COVID-19.

The chain combines TRBV6-6 with TRBJ1-2, with TRBD1 matching 10 bases. Germline CDR1 reads MNHNY; CDR2 reads SVGAGI (reference sequence). V dropped 5 bases and J dropped 0; count of bases not matched to a gene: 12. This CDR3 spans 18 amino acids. CDR3 coding DNA: TGTGCCAGCAGTCAGATACCGGGACAGGGGTTTCCTAACTATGGCTACACCTTC. This translates into CASSQIPGQGFPNYGYTF.

The chain has TRBV18 and TRBJ2-4, with a tentative D call TRBD1 (5 bases). The CDR3 is 15 amino acids. Trimming shortened V by 1 base and J by 3 bases, and 10 bases separated the two germline ends. Germline-derived CDR1 and CDR2 are KGHSH and LQKENI. This chain's CDR3 is CASSPQGSVKNIQYF. The CDR3 DNA sequence: TGTGCCAGCTCACCACAGGGGTCAGTCAAAAACATTCAGTACTTC.

The J gene is TRBJ1-2, the V gene TRBV2; TRBD1 might be the D (5 bases). CDR1 and CDR2 (germline): SNHLY, FYNNEI. The length of the CDR3 is 16 residues. V lost 8 bases to trimming and J lost 3 bases, with 22 bases between them. The CDR3 protein is CASGARRDSPYYGYTF. CDR3 nucleotides: TGTGCCAGCGGGGCCCGGCGTGACAGTCCCTACTATGGCTACACCTTC.

The chain links TRBV1 to TRBJ2-1; the listed D gene, TRBD1, was not tested against the DNA. TRBV1 has pseudogene status. This CDR3 is 16 amino acids long. DNA for the CDR3: TGCACCAGCAGCCGGCGGACAGGGGGCCCCCACAATGAGCAGTTCTTC. This translates into CTSSRRTGGPHNEQFF.

This chain connects TRBV4-1 to TRBJ1-6, with D possibly being TRBD1 (6 bases). In germline, CDR1 is MGHRA, CDR2 YSYEKL. This CDR3 comprises 16 residues. Deletions cut 0 bases from V and 10 bases from J, with 16 bases between. As DNA, the CDR3 is TGCGCCAGCAGCCAAGAACCCGTACAGGGACGCTCACCCCTCCACTTT. Its translation is CASSQEPVQGRSPLHF.

This chain uses TRBV11-2 with TRBJ1-3, with TRBD1 matching over 8 bases. The CDR3 has 14 amino acids. CDR1 is SGHAT and CDR2 is FQNNGV in the germline V gene. V shed 5 bases and J 6 bases; nucleotides not matched to a gene: 6. The DNA for the CDR3 is TGTGCCAGCAGCCTGGGACAGGTAGCAAACACCATATATTTT. This gives the protein CASSLGQVANTIYF. Variable domain in full (rest from reference TRBV11-2 and TRBJ1-3): EAGVAQSPRYKIIEKRQSVAFWCNPISGHATLYWYQQILGQGPKLLIQFQNNGVVDDSQLPKDRFSAERLKGVDSTLKIQPAKLEDSAVYLCASSLGQVANTIYFGEGSWLTVV.

V usage is TRBV7-2 and J usage is TRBJ1-5, with TRBD1 identical over 10 bases. The V segment lost 1 base and the J segment 7 bases; nucleotides outside the gene matches: 4. This CDR3 is built from 15 residues. The V gene's germline CDR1 is SGHTA and CDR2 FQGNSA. The DNA for the CDR3 is TGTGCCAGCAGCTTAGGGGACAGGGGTAGCCAGCCCCAGCATTTT. As protein: CASSLGDRGSQPQHF.

The gene calls are TRBV3-1 (or the pseudogene TRBV3-2) and TRBJ1-2, with D unresolved. Trimming took off 5 bases at V and 5 bases at J, with 12 bases between the two ends. The CDR3 covers 13 residues. Looked up from germline, CDR1 is LGHDT and CDR2 is YNNKEL (reference sequence). Written as DNA, the CDR3 is TGTGCCAGCAGCGAAACAGTAGGTTATGGCTACACCTTC. Translation gives CASSETVGYGYTF.

The gene calls are TRBV4-1 and TRBJ2-5; 14 nucleotides line up with TRBD2. The CDR3 loop spans 16 amino acids. The junction had 4 bases not matched to a gene; V was cut back by 5 bases and J by 2 bases. The germline gives CDR1 MGHRA, CDR2 YSYEKL. The CDR3 coding sequence is TGCGCCAGCAGCAGCCGGACTAGCGGGGGGCAAGAGACCCAGTACTTC. It specifies CASSSRTSGGQETQYF.

The genes are TRBV7-2 and TRBJ1-4; D gene uncertain. The length of the CDR3 is 13 residues. Trimming removed 1 base at V and 8 bases at J, with 8 bases between. In germline, CDR1 is SGHTA, CDR2 FQGNSA. CDR3 DNA sequence: TGTGCCAGCAGCTTAGGAACCTACGAAAAACTGTTTTTT. Its protein product is CASSLGTYEKLFF.

The J gene is TRBJ2-5, the V gene TRBV7-8, with 10 bases matching TRBD2. Germline V lookup: CDR1 SGHVS, CDR2 FQNEAQ. With 4 bases clipped from V and 2 bases from J, the junction kept 7 bases outside the gene matches. The CDR3 has 16 residues. In DNA form, the CDR3 reads TGTGCCAGCAGCTCAACCCCTAGCGGGGGACAAGAGACCCAGTACTTC. Translation: CASSSTPSGGQETQYF.

The rearrangement joins TRBV30 to TRBJ1-1; D is perhaps TRBD1 (5 bases). The germline V and J ends were trimmed by 2 bases and 5 bases, with 15 bases remaining between them. There are 14 residues in the CDR3. Germline V lookup: CDR1 GTSNPN, CDR2 SVGIG (reference sequence). CDR3 amino acids: CAWSLGQGWTEAFF. The CDR3 DNA is TGTGCCTGGAGTCTAGGGCAGGGTTGGACTGAAGCTTTCTTT.

The gene calls are TRBV10-3 and TRBJ2-6; 7 bases map to TRBD2. V trimming: 4 bases; J trimming: 5 bases; junction bases outside the gene matches: 5. The CDR3 runs 15 residues. Germline CDR1 reads ENHRY; CDR2 reads SYGVKD. CDR3 sequence (DNA): TGTGCCATCAGTGTGGGAGGGGTCTGGGCCAACGTCCTGACTTTC. It codes for CAISVGGVWANVLTF.

The chain combines TRBV30 with TRBJ2-7, with 9 bases that match TRBD1. Germline CDR1 is GTSNPN and CDR2 is SVGIG (reference sequence). The ends lost 4 bases at V and 6 bases at J; junction bases unmatched: 10. The CDR3 contains 14 residues. The CDR3 sequence: CAWTPGQGNGEQYF. In DNA, the CDR3 is TGTGCCTGGACACCGGGACAGGGTAACGGCGAGCAGTACTTC.

The V and J genes are TRBV6-1 and TRBJ2-1, with D possibly TRBD2 on 5 matching bases. This CDR3 has 17 residues. CDR1 and CDR2 (germline): MNHNS, SASEGT. V lost 2 bases and J lost 0, with 14 bases in between. The CDR3 region is CASSEWGGTSSYNEQFF. CDR3 DNA sequence: TGTGCCAGCAGTGAATGGGGTGGCACTAGCTCCTACAATGAGCAGTTCTTC.

The V call is TRBV4-1, the J call TRBJ1-1; D is perhaps TRBD1 (5 bases). This CDR3 has 15 residues. V was trimmed by 4 bases and J by 1 base, leaving 13 bases between them. Per germline, CDR1 MGHRA and CDR2 YSYEKL. This CDR3 reads CASSPGITGNTEAFF. CDR3 nucleotides: TGCGCCAGCAGCCCAGGGATTACTGGGAACACTGAAGCTTTCTTT.